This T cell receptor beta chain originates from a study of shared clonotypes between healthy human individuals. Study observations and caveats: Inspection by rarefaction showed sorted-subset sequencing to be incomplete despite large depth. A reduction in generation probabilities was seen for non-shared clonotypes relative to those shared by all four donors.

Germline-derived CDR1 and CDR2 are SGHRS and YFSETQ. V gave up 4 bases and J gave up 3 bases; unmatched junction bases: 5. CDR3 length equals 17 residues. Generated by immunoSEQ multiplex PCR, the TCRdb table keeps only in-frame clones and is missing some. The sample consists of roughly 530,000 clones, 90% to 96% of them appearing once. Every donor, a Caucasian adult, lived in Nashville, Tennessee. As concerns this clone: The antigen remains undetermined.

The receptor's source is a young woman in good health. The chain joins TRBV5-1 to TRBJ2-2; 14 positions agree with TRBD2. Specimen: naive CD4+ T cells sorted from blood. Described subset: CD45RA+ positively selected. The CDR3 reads CASSTGLAGGYTGELFF. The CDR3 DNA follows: TGCGCCAGCAGCACCGGACTAGCGGGAGGTTACACCGGGGAGCTGTTTTTT.